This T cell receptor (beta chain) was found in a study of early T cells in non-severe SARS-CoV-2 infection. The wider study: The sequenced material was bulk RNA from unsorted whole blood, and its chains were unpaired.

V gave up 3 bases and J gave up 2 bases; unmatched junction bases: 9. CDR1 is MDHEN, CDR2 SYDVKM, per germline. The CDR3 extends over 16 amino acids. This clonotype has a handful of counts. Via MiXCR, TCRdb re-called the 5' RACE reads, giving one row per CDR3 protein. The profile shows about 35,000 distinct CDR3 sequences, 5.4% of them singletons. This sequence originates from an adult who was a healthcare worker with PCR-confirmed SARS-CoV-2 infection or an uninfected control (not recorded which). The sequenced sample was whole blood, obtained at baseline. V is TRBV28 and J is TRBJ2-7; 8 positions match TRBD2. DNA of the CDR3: TGTGCCAGCAGTTTTTCATTAGCGGGACTCACCTACGAGCAGTACTTC. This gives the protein CASSFSLAGLTYEQYF. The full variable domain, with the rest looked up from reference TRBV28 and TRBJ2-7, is DVKVTQSSRYLVKRTGEKVFLECVQDMDHENMFWYRQDPGLGLRLIYFSYDVKMKEKGDIPEGYSVSREKKERFSLILESASTNQTSMYLCASSFSLAGLTYEQYFGPGTRLTVT.